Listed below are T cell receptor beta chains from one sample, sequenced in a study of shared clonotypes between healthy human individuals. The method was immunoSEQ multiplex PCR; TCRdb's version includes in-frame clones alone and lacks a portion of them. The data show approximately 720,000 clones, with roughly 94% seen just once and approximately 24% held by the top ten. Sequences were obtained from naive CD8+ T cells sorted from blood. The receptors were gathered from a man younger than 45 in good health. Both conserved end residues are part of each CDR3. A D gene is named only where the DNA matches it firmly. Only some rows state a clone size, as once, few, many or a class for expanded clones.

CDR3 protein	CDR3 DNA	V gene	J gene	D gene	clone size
CASSSGSSYNEQFF	TGTGCCAGCAGTTCAGGTAGCTCCTACAATGAGCAGTTCTTC	TRBV27	TRBJ2-1	.	.
CATSGLGTDGYTF	TGTGCCACCAGCGGTTTGGGTACCGATGGCTACACCTTC	TRBV27	TRBJ1-2	.	.
CASSLRATGELFF	TGTGCCAGCAGTCTACGGGCGACCGGGGAGCTGTTTTTT	TRBV6-6	TRBJ2-2	.	few
CASSLGSPGGLDEAFF	TGTGCCAGCAGCTTAGGTTCCCCCGGCGGGCTCGATGAAGCTTTCTTT	TRBV13	TRBJ1-1	.	.
CASSPVIHFAGELFF	TGCGCCAGCAGTCCCGTGATCCACTTCGCCGGGGAGCTGTTTTTT	TRBV5-1	TRBJ2-2	.	.
CASSPPGQVFNEQFF	TGTGCCAGCTCACCTCCGGGACAGGTCTTCAATGAGCAGTTCTTC	TRBV18	TRBJ2-1	TRBD1	.
CASSIGATYEQYF	TGTGCCAGTAGTATAGGGGCCACCTACGAGCAGTACTTC	TRBV19	TRBJ2-7	.	once
CSVEVFGDGGSYEQYF	TGCAGCGTTGAAGTTTTCGGGGACGGGGGATCCTACGAGCAGTACTTC	TRBV29-1	TRBJ2-7	.	.
CASSSLRLGGSSSTDTQYF	TGTGCCAGCAGTTCGTTGCGACTAGGCGGGAGCTCTAGCACAGATACGCAGTATTTT	TRBV28	TRBJ2-3	TRBD2	.
CASSIKGARDFGFDEQFF	TGTGCCAGTAGTATAAAGGGGGCGCGAGATTTTGGTTTTGATGAGCAGTTCTTC	TRBV19	TRBJ2-1	TRBD1	once
CASSLDGQGAATEAFF	TGTGCCAGCAGCTTAGATGGTCAGGGCGCGGCCACTGAAGCTTTCTTT	TRBV7-6	TRBJ1-1	.	.
CASSSTTGGMDTQYF	TGTGCCAGCAGTAGTACGACAGGGGGCATGGATACGCAGTATTTT	TRBV28	TRBJ2-3	TRBD1	once
CASRLQGAGGNTIYF	TGTGCCAGCAGACTACAGGGGGCTGGAGGAAACACCATATATTTT	TRBV7-9	TRBJ1-3	TRBD1	.
CAWSVLKGAQQFF	TGTGCCTGGAGTGTGCTCAAAGGGGCCCAGCAGTTCTTC	TRBV30	TRBJ2-1	.	.
CATSRSFPGQGIYTGELFF	TGTGCCACCAGCAGATCCTTTCCGGGACAGGGAATTTACACCGGGGAGCTGTTTTTT	TRBV15	TRBJ2-2	TRBD1	.
CASSLDRGEQYF	TGTGCCAGCAGCCTTGACAGGGGCGAGCAGTACTTC	TRBV28	TRBJ2-7	TRBD1	.
CASGQLAGASTDTQYF	TGTGCCAGCGGCCAGTTGGCCGGAGCTAGCACAGATACGCAGTATTTT	TRBV4-2	TRBJ2-3	.	once
CASSADRINEKLFF	TGTGCCAGCAGCGCCGACAGGATTAATGAAAAACTGTTTTTT	TRBV28	TRBJ1-4	.	.
CASTPGTSYEQYF	TGTGCCAGCACACCCGGGACTTCCTACGAGCAGTACTTC	TRBV28	TRBJ2-7	.	once
CASSQSLGRSADTQYF	TGCGCCAGCAGCCAATCCTTGGGAAGGAGTGCAGATACGCAGTATTTT	TRBV4-1	TRBJ2-3	.	.
CASSPLGRYEQYF	TGTGCCAGCAGCCCATTGGGGAGGTACGAGCAGTACTTC	TRBV13	TRBJ2-7	.	.
CASSHSPGLAGYNEQYF	TGCGCCAGCAGCCATTCGCCGGGACTAGCGGGTTACAACGAGCAGTACTTC	TRBV4-1	TRBJ2-7	TRBD2	.
CASRLAGINTEAFF	TGTGCCAGCAGGCTAGCCGGGATCAACACTGAAGCTTTCTTT	TRBV27	TRBJ1-1	.	.
CASSVVPDHTYNEQFF	TGTGCCAGCAGCGTAGTCCCAGACCATACCTACAATGAGCAGTTCTTC	TRBV9	TRBJ2-1	.	.
CASSAILTDTQYF	TGTGCCAGCAGTGCTATACTAACAGATACGCAGTATTTT	TRBV27	TRBJ2-3	.	.
CASSFWTGGGGELFF	TGTGCCAGCAGTTTTTGGACAGGGGGTGGCGGGGAGCTGTTTTTT	TRBV27	TRBJ2-2	TRBD1	.
CAISRQGVVGTGGYTF	TGTGCCATCAGCAGACAGGGAGTGGTCGGGACGGGAGGCTACACCTTC	TRBV10-3	TRBJ1-2	TRBD1	.
CATAGQGDEKLFF	TGTGCCACCGCGGGACAGGGGGATGAAAAACTGTTTTTT	TRBV19	TRBJ1-4	TRBD1	.
CASTLRGASYEQYF	TGTGCCAGCACCCTAAGGGGGGCTTCCTACGAGCAGTACTTC	TRBV28	TRBJ2-7	.	.
CASSVEDRLYEQYF	TGTGCCAGCAGCGTAGAGGACAGGCTCTACGAGCAGTACTTC	TRBV9	TRBJ2-7	TRBD1	.
CASSEGPGDTYEQYF	TGTGCCAGCAGTGAAGGGCCGGGAGATACCTACGAGCAGTACTTC	TRBV2	TRBJ2-7	.	.
CASNLWGFNQPQHF	TGTGCCAGTAATCTTTGGGGTTTCAATCAGCCCCAGCATTTT	TRBV19	TRBJ1-5	.	.
CASSVTVLRKQYF	TGTGCCAGCAGTGTGACCGTCCTACGCAAGCAGTACTTC	TRBV27	TRBJ2-7	.	.